Sequencing of this T cell receptor beta chain was carried out in a study of low-dose radiotherapy and immunotherapy resistance in tumors. Study summary: The schedule for Cohort 2 used 1 Gy per fraction every two weeks, which added up to 13 Gy over 26 weeks. Ipilimumab 1 mg/kg every six weeks, together with nivolumab 240 mg every two weeks, was given intravenously to patients. Patients took aspirin (300 mg orally, daily) for four cycles beginning at cycle 1 day 1.

Time point meaning: before trial treatment. First-strand cDNA relied on TRAV- and TRBV-specific primers spanning alpha and beta chains. TCR amplification involved 20 to 25 PCR cycles with a constant-region primer and V-primer adapter. One entry per CDR3 protein, called by TCRdb with MiXCR from the reads. There are 85,000 to 95,000 distinct CDR3 sequences in the sample; 9.4% occur only once, and 1% lies in the top ten. This clonotype was counted at least ten times. Material: PBMCs, obtained before treatment. This TCR was recovered from a male donor with prostate cancer.

The CDR3 region has the DNA TGTGCCAGCAGCTTAACCGGGATTAGGCCCACAGATACGCAGTATTTT. Its translation: CASSLTGIRPTDTQYF. The V and J genes are TRBV7-3 and TRBJ2-3; the D gene is possibly TRBD2 (5 bases). CDR1 SGHTA and CDR2 FQGTGA come from the germline V gene. This CDR3 contains 16 residues. Trimming removed 0 bases from V and 2 bases from J, with 12 bases in between.